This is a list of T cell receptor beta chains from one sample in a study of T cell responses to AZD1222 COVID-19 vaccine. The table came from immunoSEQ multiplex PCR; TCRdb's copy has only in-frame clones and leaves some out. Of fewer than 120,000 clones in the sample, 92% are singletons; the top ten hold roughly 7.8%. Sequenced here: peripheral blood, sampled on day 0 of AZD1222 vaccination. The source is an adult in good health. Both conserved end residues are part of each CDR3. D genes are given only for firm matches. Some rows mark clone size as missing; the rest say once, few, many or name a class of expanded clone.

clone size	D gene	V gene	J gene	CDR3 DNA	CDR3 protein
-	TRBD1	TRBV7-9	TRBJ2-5	TGTGCCAGCAGCCGGGACAGGGGCCTTCGGGAGACCCAGTACTTC	CASSRDRGLRETQYF
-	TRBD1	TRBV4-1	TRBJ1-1	TGCGCCAGCAGCCCAGAGCGGACAGGGCCGAACACTGAAGCTTTCTTT	CASSPERTGPNTEAFF
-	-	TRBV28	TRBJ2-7	TGTGCCAGCAGTCCAGAAGGCAGGAGCAGGGCCCTCGAGCAGTACTTC	CASSPEGRSRALEQYF
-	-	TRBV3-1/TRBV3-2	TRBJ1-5	TGTGCCAGCAGCCAAGGTTCAGGGATAAATCAGCCCCAGCATTTT	CASSQGSGINQPQHF
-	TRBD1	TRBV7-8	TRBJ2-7	TGTGCCAGCAGCTTAGAGGGGGCGCAATACGAGCAGTACTTC	CASSLEGAQYEQYF
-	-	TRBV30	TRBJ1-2	TGTGCCTGGAGTTCGAGGGGATCGAACCGTCGCACTGCTAACTATGGCTACACCTTC	CAWSSRGSNRRTANYGYTF
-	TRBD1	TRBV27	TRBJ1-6	TGTGCCAGCAGTCCCCGACAGGGGGAGACGTATAATTCACCCCTCCACTTT	CASSPRQGETYNSPLHF
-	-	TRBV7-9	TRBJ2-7	TGTGCCAGCAGCCTCCCCGAGGGGGGCGCATACGAGCAGTACTTC	CASSLPEGGAYEQYF
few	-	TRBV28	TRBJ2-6	TGTGCCAGCAGTTCGGGGGGCGTCTCTGGGGCCAACGTCCTGACTTTC	CASSSGGVSGANVLTF
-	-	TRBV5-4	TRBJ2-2	TGTGCCAGCAGCCCCCTGGGGGCGGGGCAAAACACCGGGGAGCTGTTTTTT	CASSPLGAGQNTGELFF
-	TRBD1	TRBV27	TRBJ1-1	TGTGCCAGCAGTTTATCGAGGCAGGGGGGTTCGAGGAACACTGAAGCTTTCTTT	CASSLSRQGGSRNTEAFF
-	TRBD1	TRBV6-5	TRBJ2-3	TGTGCCAGCATTACCGGGACAGCACCAGATACGCAGTATTTT	CASITGTAPDTQYF
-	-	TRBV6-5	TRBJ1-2	TGTGCCAGCACCTGGAGTCGTACAGGAAACTATGGCTACACCTTC	CASTWSRTGNYGYTF
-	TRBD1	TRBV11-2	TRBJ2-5	TGTGCCAGCAGCTCCCCTATGGACAGGTGGATTACCCAGTACTTC	CASSSPMDRWITQYF
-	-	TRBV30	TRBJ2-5	TGTGCCTGGGGCAAGGGAGAGGGCAGGAAGGGAGAGACCCAGTACTTC	CAWGKGEGRKGETQYF
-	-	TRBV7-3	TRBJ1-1	TGTGCCAGCAGCGAACGGAGGAACACTGAAGCTTTCTTT	CASSERRNTEAFF
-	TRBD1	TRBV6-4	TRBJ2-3	TGTGCCAGCGGACGGGGACAGGGGATGAGCACAGATACGCAGTATTTT	CASGRGQGMSTDTQYF
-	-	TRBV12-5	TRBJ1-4	TGTGCTAGTGGTTTGAATTTTGCAACTAATGAAAAACTGTTTTTT	CASGLNFATNEKLFF